This T cell receptor (beta chain) was recovered during a study of cytomegalovirus exposure and HLA in healthy donors. The study, taken as a whole, reports: Some segments of the V type, notably TRBV6-2 and TRBV6-3, were excluded as indistinguishable.

PCR primers comprised 60 Vbeta and 13 Jbeta primers. TCRdb keeps only in-frame clones here, not all; method: immunoSEQ multiplex PCR. Its clone listing holds approximately 45,000 clones. Germline values: CDR1 LNHDA, CDR2 SQIVND (reference sequence). This CDR3 is 15 amino acids long. The germline V and J ends were trimmed by 2 bases and 4 bases, with 13 bases remaining between them. Points on this clone: The antigen remains unidentified.

The rearrangement uses TRBV19 and TRBJ2-3; maybe TRBD2 (5 bases). The sequencing sample was made of PBMCs. The TCR was taken from a woman aged 40 to 55 in good health and CMV-seronegative. Here the CDR3 DNA reads TGTGCCAGTAGTATAACCGGGGTACGGTCAGATACGCAGTATTTT. Translated, it gives CASSITGVRSDTQYF.